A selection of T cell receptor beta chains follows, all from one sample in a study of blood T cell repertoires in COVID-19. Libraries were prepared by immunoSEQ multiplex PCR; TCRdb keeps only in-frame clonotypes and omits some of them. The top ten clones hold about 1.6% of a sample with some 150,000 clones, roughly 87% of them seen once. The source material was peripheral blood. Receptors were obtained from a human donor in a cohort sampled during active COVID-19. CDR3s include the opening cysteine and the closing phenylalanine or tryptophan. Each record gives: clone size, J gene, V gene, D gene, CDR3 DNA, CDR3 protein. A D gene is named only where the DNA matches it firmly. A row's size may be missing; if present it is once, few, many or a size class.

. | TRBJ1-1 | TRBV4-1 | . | TGCGCCAGCAGCCAGCATATCGGGCCAACCAGGGGCACTGAAGCTTTCTTT | CASSQHIGPTRGTEAFF
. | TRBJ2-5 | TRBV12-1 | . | TGTGCCAGCAGCTTTGAGGCTAGCGGGGGGGGCGAGACCCAGTACTTC | CASSFEASGGGETQYF
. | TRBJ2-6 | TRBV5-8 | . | TGTGCCAGCAGACAACCCACAGGATTTTCTGGGGCCAACGTCCTGACTTTC | CASRQPTGFSGANVLTF
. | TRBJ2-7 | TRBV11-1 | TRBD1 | TGTGCCAGCGGCCGGGACAGGGGAGCCTACGAGCAGTACTTC | CASGRDRGAYEQYF
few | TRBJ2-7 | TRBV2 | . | TGTGCCAGCAGTGACTCAGGGTTTCACGAGCAGTACTTC | CASSDSGFHEQYF
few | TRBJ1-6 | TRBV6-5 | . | TGTGCCAGCAGTAGAACACAGGGTTCACCCCTCCACTTT | CASSRTQGSPLHF
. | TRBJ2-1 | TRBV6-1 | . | TGTGCCAGCAGTGATTTGGGGGGTCTCTCCTACAATGAGCAGTTCTTC | CASSDLGGLSYNEQFF
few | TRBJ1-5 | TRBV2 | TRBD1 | TGTGCCAGCAGTGATGTGGGACAGGGGTTTGGGCAGCCCCAGCATTTT | CASSDVGQGFGQPQHF
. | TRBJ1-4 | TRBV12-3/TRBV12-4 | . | TGTGCCAGCAGTTTACATAATGAAAAACTGTTTTTT | CASSLHNEKLFF
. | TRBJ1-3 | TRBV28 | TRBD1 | TGTGCCAGCTGGGCCTCCGGGACAGGGGGCTATGGAAACACCATATATTTT | CASWASGTGGYGNTIYF
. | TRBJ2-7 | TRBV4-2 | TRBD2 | TGTGCCAGCAGCCAACTCCTAGCGGGGGGCTCCTACGAGCAGTACTTC | CASSQLLAGGSYEQYF
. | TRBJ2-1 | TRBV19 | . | TGTGCCAGTAGTATGAGGGCCCCCCCTCCTGAGGGTGAGCAGTTCTTC | CASSMRAPPPEGEQFF
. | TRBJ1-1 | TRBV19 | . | TGTGCCAGTAGTATAAGGGGAGGCGGGACTGAAGCTTTCTTT | CASSIRGGGTEAFF
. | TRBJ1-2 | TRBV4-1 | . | TGCGCCAGCAGCCAAGTCGGGGAAAAAGGAATAGGCGGCTACACCTTC | CASSQVGEKGIGGYTF
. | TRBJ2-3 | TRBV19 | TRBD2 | TGTGCCAGTAGACCCTGGCGCGGGGGAAGCACAGATACGCAGTATTTT | CASRPWRGGSTDTQYF
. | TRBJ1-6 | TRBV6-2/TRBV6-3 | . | TGTGCCAGCAGTCTACGGGGGAATTCACCCCTCCACTTT | CASSLRGNSPLHF
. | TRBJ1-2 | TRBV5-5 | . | TGTGCCAGCAGCCCGCGGCGGGAGGGCTATGGCTACACCTTC | CASSPRREGYGYTF
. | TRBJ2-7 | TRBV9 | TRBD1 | TGTGCCAGCAGCGTAGTTGGGACAGGGGGCTACGAGCAGTACTTC | CASSVVGTGGYEQYF
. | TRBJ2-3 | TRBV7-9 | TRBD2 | TGTGCCAGCAGTCGGGGGGGCCTAAATACGCAGTATTTT | CASSRGGLNTQYF
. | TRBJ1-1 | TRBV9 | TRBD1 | TGTGCCAGCAGCGGCGACAGGGTCGGCCCCACTGAAGCTTTCTTT | CASSGDRVGPTEAFF
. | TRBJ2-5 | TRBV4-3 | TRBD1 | TGCGCCAGCAGCCAAGTAACCGGGACAGCCCAAGAGACCCAGTACTTC | CASSQVTGTAQETQYF
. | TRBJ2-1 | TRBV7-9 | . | TGTGCCAGCAGCCAGTGGCTTGGTAATGAGCAGTTCTTC | CASSQWLGNEQFF
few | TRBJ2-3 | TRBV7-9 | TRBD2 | TGTGCCAGCAGCAAAAGCGGGGGACGCACAGATACGCAGTATTTT | CASSKSGGRTDTQYF
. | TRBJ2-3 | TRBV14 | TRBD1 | TGTGCCAGCAGCCCGACAGGGGTAACAGATACGCAGTATTTT | CASSPTGVTDTQYF
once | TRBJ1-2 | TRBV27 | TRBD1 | TGTGCCAGCAGTTTTGAGGGGGCGGTTGGCTACACCTTC | CASSFEGAVGYTF
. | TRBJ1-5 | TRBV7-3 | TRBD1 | TGTGCCAGCAGCTTAGGACAGGGTAATCAGCCCCAGCATTTT | CASSLGQGNQPQHF
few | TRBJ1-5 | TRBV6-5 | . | TGTGCCAGCAGTTACTCGATGGCAGGGCAGCCCCAGCATTTT | CASSYSMAGQPQHF
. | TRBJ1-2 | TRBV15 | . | TGTGCCACCAGCAGAGCTAGCTATGGCTACACCTTC | CATSRASYGYTF
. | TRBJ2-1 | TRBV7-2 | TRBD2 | TGTGCCAGCAGCTCCGGGACTACTTACAATGAGCAGTTCTTC | CASSSGTTYNEQFF
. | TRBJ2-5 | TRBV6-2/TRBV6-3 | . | TGTGCCAGCAGTTACTCAAGGCGGGCCCAAGAGACCCAGTACTTC | CASSYSRRAQETQYF
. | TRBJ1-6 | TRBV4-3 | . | TGCGCCAGCAGAACGAATGTGGTTACGGATTCACCCCTCCACTTT | CASRTNVVTDSPLHF
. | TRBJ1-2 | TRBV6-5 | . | TGTGCCAGCAGTTACTCGGTGCCGGAGGGCTACACCTTC | CASSYSVPEGYTF
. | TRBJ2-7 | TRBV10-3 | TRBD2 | TGTGCCTCTCTGGCGGGGGGGAATTCCTACGAGCAGTACTTC | CASLAGGNSYEQYF
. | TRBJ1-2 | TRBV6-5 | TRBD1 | TGTGCCAGCAGACTTACAGGGGTCTATGGCTACACCTTC | CASRLTGVYGYTF
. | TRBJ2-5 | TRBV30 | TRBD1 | TGTGCCTGGGATACAGGGGGGGAGACCCAGTACTTC | CAWDTGGETQYF
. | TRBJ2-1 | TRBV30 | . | TGTGCCTGGATGTTTCGGGGTTTCTCCTACAATGAGCAGTTCTTC | CAWMFRGFSYNEQFF
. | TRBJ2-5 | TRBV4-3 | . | TGCGCCAGCAGCCCCGAACTTTACGAGACCCAGTACTTC | CASSPELYETQYF
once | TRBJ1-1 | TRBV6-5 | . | TGTGCCAGCAGACCGACATTGAACACTGAAGCTTTCTTT | CASRPTLNTEAFF
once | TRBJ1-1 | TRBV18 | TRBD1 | TGTGCCAGCTCGTTCACACAGGGGCCGAGGGACACTGAAGCTTTCTTT | CASSFTQGPRDTEAFF
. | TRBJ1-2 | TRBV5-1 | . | TGCGCCAGCAGCTTACTTCCTGACAGTGACACTGGCTACACCTTC | CASSLLPDSDTGYTF
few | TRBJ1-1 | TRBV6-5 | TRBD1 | TGTGCCAGCAGCCCGACAGGGGTCTACACTGAAGCTTTCTTT | CASSPTGVYTEAFF
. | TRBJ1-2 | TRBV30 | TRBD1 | TGTGCCTGGAGCTCATTGACGGCAGGGGGCAATGGCTACACCTTC | CAWSSLTAGGNGYTF
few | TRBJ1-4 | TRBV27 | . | TGTGCCAGCAGCGAGTACTTTAATGAAAAACTGTTTTTT | CASSEYFNEKLFF
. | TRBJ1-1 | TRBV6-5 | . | TGTGCCTCGGCGGGGGCAAACACTGAAGCTTTCTTT | CASAGANTEAFF
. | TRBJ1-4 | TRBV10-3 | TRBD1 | TGTGCCATCAGTACAGGGGGCAACACTAATGAAAAACTGTTTTTT | CAISTGGNTNEKLFF
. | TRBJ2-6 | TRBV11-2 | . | TGTGCCAGCAGCTTAATATTTTCTGGGGCCAACGTCCTGACTTTC | CASSLIFSGANVLTF
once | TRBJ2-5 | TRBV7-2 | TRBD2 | TGTGCCAGCAGCATCTACAGGACTAGCGGGGGGGCCGGGGAAGAGACCCAGTACTTC | CASSIYRTSGGAGEETQYF
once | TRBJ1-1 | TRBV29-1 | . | TGCAGCGTCGGACCACAGGGTTTAGGCACTGAAGCTTTCTTT | CSVGPQGLGTEAFF
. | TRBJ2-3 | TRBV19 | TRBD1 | TGTGCCAGTAGTGGACAGGGGGCGGTGAGGGATACGCAGTATTTT | CASSGQGAVRDTQYF
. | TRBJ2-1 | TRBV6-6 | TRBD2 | TGTGCCAGCGCATGGACTAGCGGGGCGGTCGAGCAGTTCTTC | CASAWTSGAVEQFF
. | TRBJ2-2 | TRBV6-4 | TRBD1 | TGTGCCAGCAGAGGTGGGGACAGGGATACCGGGGAGCTGTTTTTT | CASRGGDRDTGELFF
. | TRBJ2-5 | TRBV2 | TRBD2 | TGTGCCAGCAAGGGGAGCGTAGCGGGGTCCCAAGAGACCCAGTACTTC | CASKGSVAGSQETQYF
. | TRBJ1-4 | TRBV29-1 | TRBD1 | TGCAGCGCCGCCGTTGTTGCAGGGGGCTTGCGGATGTTTTTT | CSAAVVAGGLRMFF
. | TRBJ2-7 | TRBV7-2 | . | TGTGCCAGCAGCTTCGGGTCGCTCTACGAGCAGTACTTC | CASSFGSLYEQYF
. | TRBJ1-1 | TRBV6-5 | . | TGTGCCAGCAGTTACTCGAGGGACACTGAAGCTTTCTTT | CASSYSRDTEAFF
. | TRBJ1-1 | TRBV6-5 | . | TGTGCGAGCGGACGCGGGGGGCACACTGAAGCTTTCTTT | CASGRGGHTEAFF
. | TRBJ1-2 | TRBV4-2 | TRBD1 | TGTGCCAGCAGCCAGTCCGGACAGGGTGCTTATGGCTACACCTTC | CASSQSGQGAYGYTF